Listed below are T cell receptor beta chains from one sample, sequenced in a study of T-cell memory formation after mild COVID-19. One entry per CDR3 protein, called by TCRdb with MiXCR from the 5' RACE reads. The table shows around 300,000 distinct CDR3 sequences, with roughly an eighth occurring only once. Sequencing was carried out using PBMCs or a T cell subset sorted from them (not recorded which). The receptors derive from a man aged 18 to 35 who had mild COVID-19 (a few samples of this study predate the infection). Cell type and time point are not known. Both conserved end residues are part of each CDR3. Fields, in order: J gene, D gene, clone size, V gene, CDR3 protein, CDR3 DNA. The D gene is left open where the match is weak. Clone size, where shown, is once, few, many, or a class for clones that have expanded.

TRBJ1-2,TRBD1,few,TRBV4-2,CASSQATGEALRGYGYTF,TGTGCCAGCAGCCAGGCGACAGGGGAGGCTTTAAGGGGCTATGGCTACACCTTC
TRBJ1-6,-,-,TRBV5-1,CASSLEHGGNSPLHF,TGCGCCAGCAGCTTGGAACATGGTGGGAATTCACCCCTCCACTTT
TRBJ1-2,-,few,TRBV4-1,CASSQASTPIYGYTF,TGCGCCAGCAGCCAAGCATCCACCCCAATCTATGGCTACACCTTC
TRBJ1-2,-,-,TRBV12-3/TRBV12-4,CASSFSSFGYTF,TGTGCCAGCAGTTTCTCATCTTTTGGCTACACCTTC
TRBJ2-4,-,-,TRBV3-1,CASSPSRDTDIQYF,TGTGCCAGCAGCCCCTCCCGGGACACGGACATTCAGTACTTC
TRBJ2-2,TRBD1,-,TRBV24-1,CATSDTGDTGELFF,TGTGCCACCAGTGATACAGGGGACACCGGGGAGCTGTTTTTT
TRBJ1-1,-,-,TRBV28,CASTPTSRTNTEAFF,TGTGCCAGCACCCCCACGTCGCGGACAAACACTGAAGCTTTCTTT
TRBJ2-5,TRBD2,few,TRBV7-2,CASSPQGLAGGETQYF,TGTGCCAGCAGCCCACAGGGGCTAGCGGGGGGTGAGACCCAGTACTTC
TRBJ2-3,-,-,TRBV9,CASSYPRGGYTDTQYF,TGTGCCAGCAGCTATCCGAGGGGGGGCTACACAGATACGCAGTATTTT
TRBJ1-1,-,-,TRBV9,CASSPIPVNTEAFF,TGTGCCAGCAGCCCCATCCCAGTGAACACTGAAGCTTTCTTT
TRBJ2-7,-,-,TRBV2,CASSQGVYEQYF,TGTGCCAGCAGCCAAGGGGTCTACGAGCAGTACTTC
TRBJ2-4,-,many,TRBV5-6,CASVQLAKNIQYF,TGTGCCAGCGTGCAGCTAGCCAAAAACATTCAGTACTTC
TRBJ1-5,-,many,TRBV12-3/TRBV12-4,CASSDPGTIAFGNQPQHF,TGTGCCAGCAGTGACCCCGGGACAATTGCCTTCGGCAATCAGCCCCAGCATTTT
TRBJ2-6,TRBD1,few,TRBV7-9,CASRQARQGAWANVLTF,TGTGCCAGCAGGCAAGCGCGACAGGGGGCTTGGGCCAACGTCCTGACTTTC
TRBJ2-7,-,-,TRBV2,CASSPFGNYEQYF,TGTGCCAGCTCCCCTTTTGGCAACTACGAGCAGTACTTC
TRBJ2-3,-,few,TRBV15,CATSRGGYGTDTQYF,TGTGCCACCAGCAGAGGAGGTTATGGCACAGATACGCAGTATTTT
TRBJ2-3,-,-,TRBV5-8,CASSLFGDTQYF,TGTGCCAGCAGCTTGTTCGGAGATACGCAGTATTTT
TRBJ1-3,-,-,TRBV24-1,CATSDPGQSGNTIYF,TGTGCCACCAGTGATCCAGGGCAGTCTGGAAACACCATATATTTT
TRBJ1-6,TRBD1,-,TRBV27,CASSRTGGDSPLHF,TGTGCCAGCAGTAGAACAGGGGGCGACTCACCCCTCCACTTT
TRBJ2-3,TRBD1,-,TRBV13,CASSQGQGSDTQYF,TGTGCCAGCAGCCAAGGACAGGGGTCAGATACGCAGTATTTT
TRBJ1-2,-,-,TRBV10-3,CAIRGQNYGYTF,TGTGCCATCAGGGGGCAGAACTATGGCTACACCTTC
TRBJ1-5,-,-,TRBV25-1,CASSEYGDYQPQHF,TGTGCCAGCAGTGAATACGGAGACTATCAGCCCCAGCATTTT
TRBJ1-6,TRBD1,-,TRBV20-1,CSAPRQGLLGVNSPLHF,TGCAGTGCCCCGAGACAGGGGCTCCTGGGGGTTAATTCACCCCTCCACTTT
TRBJ2-5,-,-,TRBV7-6,CASSPVGGGQETQYF,TGTGCCAGCAGCCCCGTGGGAGGGGGCCAAGAGACCCAGTACTTC
TRBJ2-1,-,few,TRBV3-1,CASSFGTWYNEQFF,TGTGCCAGCAGTTTTGGGACCTGGTACAATGAGCAGTTCTTC
TRBJ1-4,TRBD1,-,TRBV4-1,CASSQAGQSNEKLFF,TGCGCCAGCAGCCAAGCGGGACAGTCTAATGAAAAACTGTTTTTT
TRBJ2-1,-,-,TRBV10-3,CAISEGKVEQFF,TGTGCCATTAGTGAGGGGAAAGTTGAGCAGTTCTTC
TRBJ2-2,-,-,TRBV9,CASSDPIAANTGELIF,TGTGCCAGCAGCGACCCCATAGCGGCGAACACCGGGGAGCTGATTTTT
TRBJ1-2,-,few,TRBV6-1,CASSGALSYGYTF,TGTGCCAGCTCGGGGGCTCTGTCCTATGGCTACACCTTC
TRBJ1-1,-,many,TRBV5-1,CASSMDGPGRKDGNTEAFF,TGCGCCAGCAGCATGGACGGACCGGGACGTAAAGATGGGAACACTGAAGCTTTCTTT
TRBJ1-2,TRBD1,-,TRBV4-1,CASSQGQSYGYTF,TGCGCCAGCAGCCAGGGACAGAGCTATGGCTACACCTTC
TRBJ2-5,-,-,TRBV6-5,CASSPSGYQETQYF,TGTGCCAGCAGCCCGTCGGGATACCAAGAGACCCAGTACTTC
TRBJ2-3,-,-,TRBV9,CASSAPGSTDTQYF,TGTGCCAGCAGCGCTCCCGGGAGCACAGATACGCAGTATTTT
TRBJ2-3,-,few,TRBV6-5,CASSYIPQGGDTQYF,TGTGCCAGCAGTTATATTCCCCAGGGCGGGGATACGCAGTATTTT
TRBJ2-7,-,many,TRBV7-8,CASSLWPRAGVFEQYF,TGTGCCAGCAGCTTATGGCCCCGGGCAGGGGTATTCGAGCAGTACTTC
TRBJ1-1,-,few,TRBV5-4,CASSRPFLKQGTEAFF,TGTGCCAGCAGCCGTCCTTTTTTAAAACAGGGTACTGAAGCTTTCTTT
TRBJ2-3,-,-,TRBV12-3/TRBV12-4,CASTTFGYTQYF,TGTGCCAGCACTACCTTTGGGTATACGCAGTATTTT
TRBJ1-2,-,-,TRBV6-6,CASSYSLRGRNPYGYTF,TGTGCCAGCAGTTACTCCCTCCGGGGGAGGAATCCCTATGGCTACACCTTC
TRBJ1-1,TRBD1,many,TRBV20-1,CSARDGETGDTEAFF,TGCAGTGCTAGAGATGGGGAAACAGGGGACACTGAAGCTTTCTTT
TRBJ2-7,-,-,TRBV6-2/TRBV6-3,CASSFPLLGPYEQYF,TGTGCCAGCAGTTTCCCCCTTCTCGGACCCTACGAGCAGTACTTC
TRBJ2-1,-,few,TRBV7-2,CASSPTYSSYNEQFF,TGTGCCAGCAGCCCGACTTATAGCTCCTACAATGAGCAGTTCTTC
TRBJ2-7,-,-,TRBV7-2,CASSPRAGSHHEQYF,TGTGCCAGCAGCCCAAGAGCAGGGTCCCACCACGAGCAGTACTTC
TRBJ2-5,TRBD2,many,TRBV20-1,CSARDIRDLAGETQYF,TGCAGTGCTAGAGATATTCGGGATTTAGCGGGCGAGACCCAGTACTTC
TRBJ2-3,-,-,TRBV3-1,CASSQETTDTQYF,TGTGCCAGCAGCCAAGAGACCACAGATACGCAGTATTTT
TRBJ1-3,-,few,TRBV7-2,CASSSDRLIGNTIYF,TGTGCCAGCAGCTCCGATCGACTGATTGGAAACACCATATATTTT
TRBJ1-1,-,few,TRBV5-1,CASSSPGATEAFF,TGCGCCAGCAGCTCCCCCGGAGCGACTGAAGCTTTCTTT
TRBJ1-2,TRBD1,many,TRBV6-6,CAISVGGDGYTF,TGTGCCATCTCCGTAGGGGGCGATGGCTACACCTTC
TRBJ2-7,TRBD2,few,TRBV10-2,CASSGSGGPREQYF,TGCGCCAGCAGTGGATCGGGGGGGCCTCGCGAGCAGTACTTC
TRBJ2-7,TRBD1,few,TRBV7-9,CASSSMDRVGYEQYF,TGTGCCAGCAGCTCCATGGACAGGGTCGGGTACGAGCAGTACTTC
TRBJ1-2,-,-,TRBV5-1,CASSFGQGSNYGYTF,TGCGCCAGCAGCTTTGGTCAGGGAAGTAACTATGGCTACACCTTC
TRBJ1-6,TRBD1,many,TRBV11-2,CASGTGVASPLHF,TGTGCCAGCGGGACAGGGGTTGCCTCACCCCTCCACTTT
TRBJ1-2,-,-,TRBV20-1,CSARREFPYGYTF,TGCAGTGCTAGACGAGAATTCCCCTATGGCTACACCTTC
TRBJ1-2,-,few,TRBV20-1,CSARAGTYGYTF,TGCAGTGCTAGGGCAGGGACCTATGGCTACACCTTC